This T cell receptor beta chain was found in a study of blood T cell repertoires in COVID-19. Study background: Samples taken during acute and convalescent COVID-19 were collected in the United States, Italy and Spain. T cells, B-cell-depleted T cells, or PBMCs supplied cDNA or gDNA.

In the original workflow: It was from reference gene primer amplification that nucleated cell counts were estimated. The table came from immunoSEQ multiplex PCR; TCRdb's copy has only in-frame clones and leaves some out. The DNA gave D and trimming, while V, J and clone size come from that table. This sample has roughly 410,000 clones; roughly 90% occur once, and the top ten carry 1.2%. The germline gives CDR1 MNHEY, CDR2 SMNVEV (reference sequence). Unmatched junction bases numbered 6, after V lost 1 base and J lost 6 bases. This CDR3 comprises 15 residues. This clone came up a few times. Material: peripheral blood. This receptor was taken from a man between 40 and 49 years old with acute or convalescent COVID-19. V gene TRBV27 combines with J gene TRBJ1-2, with 9 nucleotides matching TRBD1. In nucleotides, the CDR3 is TGTGCCAGCAGTTTATTGGGACAGGGCTCCAATGGCTACACCTTC. This gives the protein CASSLLGQGSNGYTF.